Listed below are T cell receptor beta chains from one sample, sequenced in a study of beta chain features in type 1 diabetes. Profiling relied on immunoSEQ multiplex PCR, and the TCRdb table lists in-frame clones only, not all of them. The sample lists roughly 290,000 clones; 7.5% to 9.5% were seen once. The sample was central memory CD4+ T cells from blood. The origin of the receptors is a woman between 18 and 29 years old in good health. Each CDR3 is given with its conserved first and last residue. A D gene is named only where the DNA matches it firmly. Expanded clones are given a class, and other clones once, few, many or no size at all.

D gene: -
clone size: few
V gene: TRBV11-2
CDR3 protein: CASSLVRGRYQETQYF

D gene: TRBD1
clone size: -
V gene: TRBV28
CDR3 protein: CASGTGGGTPLHF

D gene: TRBD1
clone size: few
V gene: TRBV6-5
CDR3 protein: CASRRGPGELFF

D gene: -
clone size: few
V gene: TRBV11-3
CDR3 protein: CASSRKSFSTPSTDTQYF

D gene: TRBD1
clone size: few
V gene: TRBV29-1
CDR3 protein: CSVRTGAGETQYF

D gene: -
clone size: -
V gene: TRBV15
CDR3 protein: CATSRGSKGNTGELFF

D gene: -
clone size: -
V gene: TRBV23-1
CDR3 protein: CASSQSQGCSGNTIYF

D gene: -
clone size: few
V gene: TRBV2
CDR3 protein: CASRQLQGAYNEQFF

D gene: TRBD1
clone size: few
V gene: TRBV28
CDR3 protein: CASSSGTGFFQPQHF

D gene: TRBD1
clone size: -
V gene: TRBV11-2
CDR3 protein: CASSPFAGGVEQYF

D gene: -
clone size: -
V gene: TRBV5-4
CDR3 protein: CASSRNRDWETEAFF

D gene: -
clone size: many
V gene: TRBV1
CDR3 protein: CTSSQKGIERGWADTQYF

D gene: -
clone size: many
V gene: TRBV14
CDR3 protein: CASSQVRGVGNTIYF

D gene: -
clone size: many
V gene: TRBV6-6
CDR3 protein: CATRINSYTF

D gene: -
clone size: few
V gene: TRBV7-2
CDR3 protein: CASRIVGDTQYF

D gene: -
clone size: few
V gene: TRBV6-1
CDR3 protein: CASSAQGGYGYTF

D gene: -
clone size: few
V gene: TRBV6-6
CDR3 protein: CASSYSTGYEQYF

D gene: -
clone size: few
V gene: TRBV6-1
CDR3 protein: CATQPGLNYGYTF

D gene: TRBD1
clone size: few
V gene: TRBV5-1
CDR3 protein: CASSPRTGTNTGELFF

D gene: TRBD2
clone size: -
V gene: TRBV29-1
CDR3 protein: CSVEGRTSGSYEQYF

D gene: -
clone size: -
V gene: TRBV5-4
CDR3 protein: CASSFRGNTEAFF

D gene: TRBD2
clone size: -
V gene: TRBV5-4
CDR3 protein: CASSLSGREQFF

D gene: -
clone size: -
V gene: TRBV4-1
CDR3 protein: CASSQTPSMGSYNEQFF

D gene: -
clone size: many
V gene: TRBV29-1
CDR3 protein: CSVWIDGYTF

D gene: -
clone size: many
V gene: TRBV18
CDR3 protein: CASSPFKPDQNYGYTF

D gene: -
clone size: few
V gene: TRBV16
CDR3 protein: CASSQLNLNTEAFF

D gene: -
clone size: -
V gene: TRBV2
CDR3 protein: CASSEWTSGGELFF

D gene: -
clone size: few
V gene: TRBV27
CDR3 protein: CASSFRRDGYGYTF

D gene: -
clone size: many
V gene: TRBV7-2
CDR3 protein: CASSLDSGNTIYF

D gene: -
clone size: -
V gene: TRBV6-5
CDR3 protein: CATLQGTDTQYF

D gene: TRBD1
clone size: -
V gene: TRBV2
CDR3 protein: CASNHRGRETQYF

D gene: -
clone size: many
V gene: TRBV4-3
CDR3 protein: CASSQAAGTSYNEQFF

D gene: -
clone size: -
V gene: TRBV27
CDR3 protein: CASSVQGPANTGELFF

D gene: TRBD1
clone size: few
V gene: TRBV4-3
CDR3 protein: CASSHIDRETGELFF

D gene: -
clone size: -
V gene: TRBV11-3
CDR3 protein: CASSLDPVGSATEAFF

D gene: -
clone size: few
V gene: TRBV7-3
CDR3 protein: CASSPQTGSGANVLTF

D gene: -
clone size: -
V gene: TRBV6-5
CDR3 protein: CASTPTGLFQETQYF

D gene: -
clone size: few
V gene: TRBV7-6
CDR3 protein: CASSLGVVNEQFF

D gene: -
clone size: -
V gene: TRBV19
CDR3 protein: CASTPSAGELFF

D gene: TRBD1
clone size: -
V gene: TRBV7-2
CDR3 protein: CASSPTLGQGNYEQYF

D gene: -
clone size: -
V gene: TRBV7-9
CDR3 protein: CASSPRYGRYGYTF

D gene: -
clone size: -
V gene: TRBV21-1
CDR3 protein: CASGRPRGLAGGRTGELFF

D gene: -
clone size: -
V gene: TRBV20-1
CDR3 protein: CSVPVPNEQFF

D gene: -
clone size: few
V gene: TRBV18
CDR3 protein: CASSASSGRNTEAFF

D gene: -
clone size: many
V gene: TRBV2
CDR3 protein: CASRVRGTDTQYF

D gene: TRBD1
clone size: few
V gene: TRBV5-8
CDR3 protein: CASSLVAGGEKLFF

D gene: -
clone size: few
V gene: TRBV30
CDR3 protein: CAWSPTGIFKGNTIYF

D gene: -
clone size: -
V gene: TRBV14
CDR3 protein: CASSQDIQGSDTQYF